Following are 7 T cell receptor beta chains from one sample sequenced in a study of OX40 agonist ivuxolimab in advanced cancers. The protocol used for the library was the immunoSEQ multiplex PCR assay. TCRdb mirrors the immuneACCESS table, restricted to in-frame sequences. Some clones are absent from its copies; in checked studies, under half trace to an unresolved V gene, and the reason for the others is unknown. This sample lists 78,000 or so clones; roughly 81% were detected once. The biggest ten clones account for roughly 16% of the sample. This specimen consisted of CD4+ or CD8+ T cells sorted from blood, obtained in a trial of the OX40 agonist ivuxolimab. These receptors were collected from an adult with an advanced solid tumor such as melanoma, head and neck, liver or kidney cancer.

The chain combines TRBV28 with TRBJ2-5; D uncertain. Trimming took 2 bases from V and 5 from J, leaving 12 bases between them. The CDR3 covers 14 residues. CDR1 and CDR2 (germline): MDHEN, SYDVKM. CDR3 residues: CASSLSPGMETQYF. The CDR3 DNA follows: TGTGCCAGCAGTTTAAGTCCTGGAATGGAGACCCAGTACTTC. The full variable domain, rest sourced from reference TRBV28 and TRBJ2-5, is DVKVTQSSRYLVKRTGEKVFLECVQDMDHENMFWYRQDPGLGLRLIYFSYDVKMKEKGDIPEGYSVSREKKERFSLILESASTNQTSMYLCASSLSPGMETQYFGPGTRLLVL.

The chain recombines TRBV28 with TRBJ2-7, with D perhaps TRBD2 (5 bases). V gave up 6 bases and J gave up 2 bases, with 11 bases separating them. Germline values: CDR1 MDHEN, CDR2 SYDVKM. The CDR3 sequence is 13 residues long. The CDR3: CASRSGVPYEQYF. DNA of the CDR3: TGTGCCAGCAGATCCGGGGTGCCCTACGAGCAGTACTTC.

A single count supports this clone. The chain recombines TRBV7-2 with TRBJ1-1; no reliable D call. V was shortened by 0 bases and J by 4 bases, with 12 bases between the two germline ends. Germline lookup yields CDR1 SGHTA and CDR2 FQGNSA. The CDR3 consists of 15 residues. CDR3 nucleotides: TGTGCCAGCAGCTTAGCCGGCGGAGGTCGCACTGAAGCTTTCTTT. It translates to CASSLAGGGRTEAFF.

The V gene is TRBV10-2, the J gene TRBJ2-1, with D maybe TRBD2 (6 bases). From germline, CDR1 is WSHSY and CDR2 SAAADI. With 2 bases removed from V and 3 bases from J, the gap between germline ends came to 11 bases. The CDR3 sequence is 15 residues long. The CDR3 spells CASSESFSGYNEQFF. CDR3 coding DNA: TGCGCCAGCAGTGAGAGTTTTAGCGGCTACAATGAGCAGTTCTTC.

This clone was seen more than once but under ten times. The J gene is TRBJ1-1, the V gene TRBV28; 8 positions match TRBD1. V shed 7 bases, J shed 4 bases, and the junction held 11 bases outside the gene matches. From germline, CDR1 is MDHEN and CDR2 SYDVKM. This CDR3 comprises 15 residues. The CDR3 protein is CASIPATGGSTEAFF. DNA for the CDR3: TGTGCCAGCATCCCGGCCACAGGGGGTAGCACTGAAGCTTTCTTT.

The count of this clone is one. The chain carries TRBV19 and TRBJ1-4; D gene ambiguous. CDR3 length: 13 amino acids. Per the germline V gene, CDR1 is LNHDA and CDR2 is SQIVND (reference sequence). V was shortened by 7 bases and J by 8 bases, with 14 bases between the two germline ends. The CDR3 bases are TGTGCCAGTACCCGCTTGTTGGGAGAAAAACTGTTTTTT. Its translation is CASTRLLGEKLFF.

The chain carries TRBV6-6 and TRBJ2-1; the D is unclear. Trimming took off 3 bases at V and 4 bases at J, with 16 bases between the two ends. CDR3 length equals 16 residues. Per the germline V gene, CDR1 is MNHNY and CDR2 is SVGAGI (reference sequence). The CDR3 DNA reads TGTGCCAGCAGTTATGTACGTGCAGCGCTTTACAATGAGCAGTTCTTC. It translates to CASSYVRAALYNEQFF.